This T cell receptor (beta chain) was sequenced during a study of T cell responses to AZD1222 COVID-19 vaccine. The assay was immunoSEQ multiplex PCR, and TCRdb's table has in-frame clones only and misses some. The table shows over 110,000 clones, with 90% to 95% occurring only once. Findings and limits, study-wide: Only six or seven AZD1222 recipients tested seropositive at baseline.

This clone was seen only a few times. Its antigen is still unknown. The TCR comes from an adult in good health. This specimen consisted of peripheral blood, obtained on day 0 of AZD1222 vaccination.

This CDR3 is CASSRPGRQLNTEAFF. CDR3 coding DNA: TGTGCCAGTAGTAGACCGGGTCGACAGTTGAACACTGAAGCTTTCTTT. The chain joins TRBV19 to TRBJ1-1; maybe TRBD1 (5 bases). The CDR3 is 16 residues long. V lost 4 bases and J lost 0, with 15 bases in between. Germline CDR1 is LNHDA and CDR2 is SQIVND (reference sequence). Together with reference TRBV19 and TRBJ1-1, the CDR3 gives the full variable domain: DGGITQSPKYLFRKEGQNVTLSCEQNLNHDAMYWYRQDPGQGLRLIYYSQIVNDFQKGDIAEGYSVSREKKESFPLTVTSAQKNPTAFYLCASSRPGRQLNTEAFFGQGTRLTVV.